This T cell receptor beta chain was identified in a study of cytomegalovirus exposure and HLA in healthy donors. Overall study results and limits: Most TCR sequences proved rare, with some public TCRs found in many donors.

The study ran its PCR with 60 Vbeta and 13 Jbeta primers. Clones were read by immunoSEQ multiplex PCR, and TCRdb kept only the in-frame ones, dropping some. Of 150,000 to 200,000 clones listed, around 77% were seen once; the top ten hold over 2%. Germline trimming cut 2 bases from V and 4 bases from J; bases unmatched to any gene: 9. The CDR3 is made up of 15 amino acids. Germline V gives CDR1 SGHKS, CDR2 YYEKEE (reference sequence). To note about this clone: What it binds is unknown.

The sample taken for sequencing was PBMCs. The rearrangement uses TRBV5-5 and TRBJ2-7, with 7 nucleotides matching TRBD2. The receptor was isolated from a man aged 60 to 75 in good health and CMV-seronegative. The CDR3 region has the DNA TGTGCCAGCAGCTTTGGCGGGAGCTCAGTATACGAGCAGTACTTC. Residues: CASSFGGSSVYEQYF.